This is a list of T cell receptor beta chains from one sample in a study of blood T cell repertoires in COVID-19. Repertoires were generated with immunoSEQ multiplex PCR, while TCRdb's copy carries only in-frame clones and drops some. The sample records approximately 200,000 clones, around nine tenths being singletons. Sequencing used peripheral blood. The receptor set was obtained from a man in his late teens or twenties with active or convalescent COVID-19. Each CDR3 is given without its conserved first and last residue. Part of the rows lack a size; the others show once, few, many or a class for expanded clones.

v_call,clone_size,j_call,cdr3_aa
TRBV25-1,.,TRBJ2-2,ASSTGGLGTGELF
TRBV6-1,.,TRBJ1-5,ASSERNQPQH
TRBV6-5,once,TRBJ2-2,ASSRTGVGTGELF
TRBV7-9,many,TRBJ2-2,ALGGQLSNTGELF
TRBV28,.,TRBJ1-1,ASSTVGQGGTEAF
TRBV3-1/TRBV3-2,once,TRBJ2-1,ASSQSGAGYNEQF
TRBV19,.,TRBJ1-3,ASSIEQYSGNTIY
TRBV4-3,once,TRBJ2-7,ASSQSGDYEQY
TRBV4-2,once,TRBJ1-2,ASSQGGLNAYGYT
TRBV5-1,.,TRBJ2-2,ASSQNAAGTNTGELF
TRBV28,.,TRBJ2-7,ASSLFTGQGASEQY
TRBV16,.,TRBJ1-6,ASSQLSSGSSPLH
TRBV12-5,.,TRBJ2-3,ASGLGLAETDTQY
TRBV11-2,.,TRBJ2-6,ASSSRVDGANVLT
TRBV27,once,TRBJ1-5,ASSSRWAQGILRGQPQH
TRBV5-1,.,TRBJ2-3,ASSPGTDTQY
TRBV7-6,.,TRBJ2-5,ASSIDYQETQY
TRBV6-6,.,TRBJ1-6,ASEELNGSYNSPLH
TRBV5-1,once,TRBJ1-2,ASSLDGQGADYGYT
TRBV6-1,.,TRBJ1-5,ASSDGHSNQPQH
TRBV6-5,.,TRBJ2-7,ASTPSRGGTGEQY
TRBV4-1,.,TRBJ2-7,ASSQDGVGQGEDEQY
TRBV28,.,TRBJ2-1,ASRLTSGTGNEQF
TRBV5-1,.,TRBJ2-4,ASSLASPGRRGGNIQY
TRBV7-2,.,TRBJ2-1,ASSLGASSENEQF
TRBV4-1,.,TRBJ1-5,ASSQDQWGRVTSNQPQH
TRBV19,.,TRBJ2-1,ASSIGGIYNEQF
TRBV19,.,TRBJ1-2,ASSPGGAGLGYGYT
TRBV7-2,.,TRBJ2-7,ASSQTLLAGDGYEQY
TRBV11-2,.,TRBJ2-1,ASSPGVRVTDEQF
TRBV6-4,once,TRBJ1-2,ASSDGEVYT
TRBV9,.,TRBJ1-2,ASSARTAYGYT
TRBV7-9,.,TRBJ2-3,ASSFRQGSTDTQY
TRBV9,.,TRBJ2-7,ASSVGGLADSYEQY
TRBV5-4,.,TRBJ2-1,ASSVLAGTEYNEQF
TRBV5-1,.,TRBJ2-7,ASSLSSRTAEEQY
TRBV9,.,TRBJ1-1,ASSPHPRGYTEAF
TRBV11-2,.,TRBJ1-1,ASSPFLVQAEAF
TRBV13,.,TRBJ2-1,ASSYPTGGGNEQF
TRBV24-1,.,TRBJ2-3,ATQGGQGWTDTQY
TRBV5-4,.,TRBJ2-7,ASSLGPSVDSYEQY
TRBV24-1,.,TRBJ1-4,ATSDALGGATNEKLF
TRBV19,.,TRBJ1-5,ASSMIRTGSLVQPQH
TRBV7-8,.,TRBJ2-1,ASSLEAGGVSYNEQF
TRBV6-1,.,TRBJ1-1,ASSEDRGDTEAF
TRBV4-2,once,TRBJ2-1,ASSQALAGLNNEQF
TRBV6-5,.,TRBJ2-1,ASRTPSGSSNEQF
TRBV28,.,TRBJ2-3,ASTTGTRHTDTQY
TRBV7-9,once,TRBJ1-5,ASSLGQGNQPQH
TRBV18,.,TRBJ1-1,ASSPRQYEAF
TRBV30,once,TRBJ2-3,AWTSGRGKDTQY
TRBV7-6,.,TRBJ2-3,ASSLGATGGGTDTQY